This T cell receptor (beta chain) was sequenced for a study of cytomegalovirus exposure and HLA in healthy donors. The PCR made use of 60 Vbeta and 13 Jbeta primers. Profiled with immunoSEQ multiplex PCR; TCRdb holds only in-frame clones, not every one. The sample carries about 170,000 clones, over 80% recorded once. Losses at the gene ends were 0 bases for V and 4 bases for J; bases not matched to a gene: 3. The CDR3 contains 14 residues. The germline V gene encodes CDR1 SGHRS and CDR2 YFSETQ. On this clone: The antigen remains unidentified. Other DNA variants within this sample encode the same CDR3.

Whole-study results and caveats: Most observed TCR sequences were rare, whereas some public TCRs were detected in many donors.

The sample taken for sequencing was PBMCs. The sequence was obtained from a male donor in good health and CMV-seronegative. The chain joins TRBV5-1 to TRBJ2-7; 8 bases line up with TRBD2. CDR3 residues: CASSLAGGAYEQYF. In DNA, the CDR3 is TGCGCCAGCAGCTTGGCCGGGGGGGCTTACGAGCAGTACTTC.